This TCR beta chain was captured in a study of blood T cell repertoires in COVID-19. Study context: Some COVID-19 samples were acute and others convalescent; all came from the United States, Italy and Spain. Sample material is recorded as cDNA or gDNA derived from T cells, B-cell-depleted T cells, or PBMCs.

The CDR3 length is 17 residues. The J segment lost 1 base and the V segment lost 0 bases, leaving 9 bases of the junction unmatched. Looked up from germline, CDR1 is SGDLS and CDR2 is YYNGEE. Seattle patients were enrolled during active infection and followed longitudinally. Methods used by the authors: Amplification of reference gene primers provided the estimated nucleated cell counts. Method: immunoSEQ multiplex PCR; TCRdb's copy keeps in-frame clones and lacks some. V and J calls and clone size are as listed in that table; D and trimming were resolved from the DNA. The sample contains fewer than 50,000 clones, over 85% of which appear only once.

Sequencing was carried out using peripheral blood. This chain links TRBV9 with TRBJ2-5; 7 bases are a match to TRBD2. The TCR originated in a man aged 45-65 years with COVID-19, enrolled during active disease. CDR3 in amino acids: CASSVGVLAGAQETQYF. The CDR3 coding sequence is TGTGCCAGCAGCGTAGGGGTTCTGGCGGGAGCCCAAGAGACCCAGTACTTC.